Shown below are 10 T cell receptor beta chains from a single sample sequenced in a study of blood T cell repertoires in COVID-19. Sequenced by immunoSEQ multiplex PCR; TCRdb stores in-frame clones only, minus some. The table shows over 300,000 clones, with around nine tenths occurring only once. The sample taken for sequencing was PBMCs or T cells enriched from blood (not recorded which). The receptors here all came from a woman between 40 and 50 years old who had recovered from COVID-19.

V gene TRBV24-1 combines with J gene TRBJ2-3; a possible D gene is TRBD1 (7 bases). The CDR3 length is 15 residues. CDR1 KGHDR and CDR2 SFDVKD come from the germline V gene. V lost 3 bases and J 3 bases, leaving 12 bases between the germline ends. The CDR3: CATSDPQGGTDTQYF. Here the CDR3 DNA reads TGTGCCACCAGTGATCCTCAGGGGGGAACAGATACGCAGTATTTT.

The sample holds one count of this clone. The gene calls are TRBV24-1 and TRBJ1-1; possibly TRBD1 for D (5 bases). CDR1 is KGHDR and CDR2 is SFDVKD in the germline V gene. V lost 5 bases and J lost 4, with 19 bases in between. The CDR3 covers 16 residues. The CDR3 DNA reads TGTGCCACCAGTGCGGGTGGGGGAGGGATGGGCACTGAAGCTTTCTTT. Its translation is CATSAGGGGMGTEAFF.

The CDR3 sequence: CASSPELRRDTEAFF. CDR3 nucleotide sequence: TGCGCCAGCAGCCCCGAGTTGAGGCGGGACACTGAAGCTTTCTTT. The chain couples TRBV4-3 to TRBJ1-1; no clear D gene. Germline loops: CDR1 LGHNA, CDR2 YSLEER. CDR3 length equals 15 residues. Between the trimmed V and J ends, which lost 4 bases and 3 bases, there was a span of 15 bases.

This clone appeared a single time. This rearrangement joins TRBV3-1 (or the pseudogene TRBV3-2) to TRBJ1-1, with TRBD1 identical over 8 bases. The V and J ends lost 8 bases and 2 bases, in that order; junction bases with no gene match: 4. The CDR3 is 13 amino acids. Germline V gene sequence: CDR1 LGHDT, CDR2 YNNKEL (reference sequence). CDR3 sequence (DNA): TGTGCCAGCGGGGGACAGGTAAACACTGAAGCTTTCTTT. Translating it yields CASGGQVNTEAFF.

The CDR3 nucleotides read TGTGCCAGCTCGCGACTAGCGAATGCCCCCTACGAGCAGTACTTC. This codes for CASSRLANAPYEQYF. The chain uses TRBV18 and TRBJ2-7; 8 bases are a match to TRBD2. The CDR3 spans 15 residues. V was pared by 6 bases and J by 2 bases, with 9 bases of the junction left unmatched. CDR1 and CDR2 from the germline V gene are KGHSH and LQKENI.

CDR3 protein: CASSLAGQGNTEAFF. The CDR3 DNA reads as TGTGCCAGCAGCTTGGCCGGCCAGGGTAACACTGAAGCTTTCTTT. The V gene is TRBV5-4, the J gene TRBJ1-1; TRBD1 is a possible D gene (5 bases). Trimming pared 0 bases from V and 2 bases from J, leaving 11 bases between. The CDR3 totals 15 residues. Germline V lookup: CDR1 SGHNT, CDR2 YYREEE (reference sequence).

V and J are TRBV12-1 and TRBJ1-2; TRBD1, as called in the table, went unchecked against the DNA. TRBV12-1 is classified as a pseudogene. This CDR3 region has 14 residues. The CDR3 loop reads CASSFLGTDYGYTF. The CDR3 DNA is TGTGCCAGCAGCTTTTTAGGGACAGACTATGGCTACACCTTC.

This clone was counted at least ten times. The chain links TRBV5-1 to TRBJ2-2, with 9 bases matching TRBD2. Trimming removed 0 bases from V and 6 bases from J; junction bases left unmatched: 9. CDR3 length: 17 amino acids. In germline, CDR1 is SGHRS, CDR2 YFSETQ. CDR3 amino acids: CASSLEVRTSVSGELFF. In nucleotides, the CDR3 is TGCGCCAGCAGCTTGGAAGTCCGGACTAGCGTTTCCGGGGAGCTGTTTTTT. The full variable domain, completed using reference TRBV5-1 and TRBJ2-2, is KAGVTQTPRYLIKTRGQQVTLSCSPISGHRSVSWYQQTPGQGLQFLFEYFSETQRNKGNFPGRFSGRQFSNSRSEMNVSTLELGDSALYLCASSLEVRTSVSGELFFGEGSRLTVL.

The chain is built from TRBV4-3 and TRBJ2-1, with 7 bases matching TRBD2. Germline V lookup: CDR1 LGHNA, CDR2 YSLEER. The CDR3 has 17 residues. Trimming at V came to 0 bases and at J to 4 bases, leaving 9 bases not matched to a gene. The CDR3 DNA reads as TGCGCCAGCAGCCAAGATGTCGCCGGGGGGAATTACAATGAGCAGTTCTTC. Its protein is CASSQDVAGGNYNEQFF.

V is TRBV3-1 (or the pseudogene TRBV3-2) and J is TRBJ2-1, with 12 bases that match TRBD2. V shed 1 base, J shed 7 bases, and the junction held 2 bases outside the gene matches. The germline CDR1 and CDR2 sequences are LGHDT and YNNKEL (reference sequence). The CDR3 contains 15 residues. This CDR3 reads CASSQGLAGGNEQFF. In DNA, the CDR3 is TGTGCCAGCAGCCAAGGGCTAGCGGGAGGGAATGAGCAGTTCTTC.